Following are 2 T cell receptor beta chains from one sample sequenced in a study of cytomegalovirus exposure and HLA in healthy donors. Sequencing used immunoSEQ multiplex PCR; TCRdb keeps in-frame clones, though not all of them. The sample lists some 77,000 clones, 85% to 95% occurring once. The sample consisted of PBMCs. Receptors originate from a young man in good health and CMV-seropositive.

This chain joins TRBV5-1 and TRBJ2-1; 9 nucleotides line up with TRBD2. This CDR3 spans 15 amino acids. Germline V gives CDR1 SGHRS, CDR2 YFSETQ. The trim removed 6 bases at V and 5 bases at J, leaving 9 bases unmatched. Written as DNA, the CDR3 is TGCGCCAGCACCGCGACTAGCGGACCTGACAATGAGCAGTTCTTC. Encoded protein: CASTATSGPDNEQFF.

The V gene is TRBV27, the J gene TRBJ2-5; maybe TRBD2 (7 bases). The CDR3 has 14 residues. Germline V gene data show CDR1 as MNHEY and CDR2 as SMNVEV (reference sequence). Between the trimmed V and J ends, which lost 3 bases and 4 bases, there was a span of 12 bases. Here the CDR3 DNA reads TGTGCCAGCAGTTTGGGAGGGGGGGGAGAGACCCAGTACTTC. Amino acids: CASSLGGGGETQYF.